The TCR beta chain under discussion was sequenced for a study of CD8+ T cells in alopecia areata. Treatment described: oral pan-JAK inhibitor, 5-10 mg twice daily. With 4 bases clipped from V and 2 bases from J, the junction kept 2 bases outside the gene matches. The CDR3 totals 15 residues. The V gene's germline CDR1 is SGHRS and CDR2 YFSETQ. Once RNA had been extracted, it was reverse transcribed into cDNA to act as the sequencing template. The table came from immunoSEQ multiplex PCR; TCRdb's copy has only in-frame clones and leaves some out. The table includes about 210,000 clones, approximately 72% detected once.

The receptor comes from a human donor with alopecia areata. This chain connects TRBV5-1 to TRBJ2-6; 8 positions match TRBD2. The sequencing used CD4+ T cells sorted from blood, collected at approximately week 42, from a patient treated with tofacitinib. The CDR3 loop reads CASSPGGTGANVLTF. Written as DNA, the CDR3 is TGCGCCAGCAGCCCGGGGGGGACTGGGGCCAACGTCCTGACTTTC.